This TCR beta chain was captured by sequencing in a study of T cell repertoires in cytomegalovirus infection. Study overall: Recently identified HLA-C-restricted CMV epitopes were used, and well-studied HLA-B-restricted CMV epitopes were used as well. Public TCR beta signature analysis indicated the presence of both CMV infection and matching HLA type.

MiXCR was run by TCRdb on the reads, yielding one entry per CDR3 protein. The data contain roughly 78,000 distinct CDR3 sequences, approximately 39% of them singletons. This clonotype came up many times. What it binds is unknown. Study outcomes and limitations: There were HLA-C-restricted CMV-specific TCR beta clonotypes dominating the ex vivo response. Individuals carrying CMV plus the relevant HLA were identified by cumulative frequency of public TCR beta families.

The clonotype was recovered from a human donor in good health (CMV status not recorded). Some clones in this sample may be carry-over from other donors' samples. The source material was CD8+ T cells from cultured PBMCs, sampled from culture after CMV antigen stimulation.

The CDR3 spells CSVVTPRGLTYEQYF. In nucleotides, the CDR3 is TGCAGCGTTGTGACCCCCCGAGGACTCACCTACGAGCAGTACTTC. The V gene is TRBV29-1, the J gene TRBJ2-7, with D possibly being TRBD2 (5 bases). Trimming removed 4 bases from V and 2 bases from J, with 18 bases in between. Germline V gene lookup returns CDR1 SQVTM and CDR2 ANQGSEA. This CDR3 comprises 15 residues.